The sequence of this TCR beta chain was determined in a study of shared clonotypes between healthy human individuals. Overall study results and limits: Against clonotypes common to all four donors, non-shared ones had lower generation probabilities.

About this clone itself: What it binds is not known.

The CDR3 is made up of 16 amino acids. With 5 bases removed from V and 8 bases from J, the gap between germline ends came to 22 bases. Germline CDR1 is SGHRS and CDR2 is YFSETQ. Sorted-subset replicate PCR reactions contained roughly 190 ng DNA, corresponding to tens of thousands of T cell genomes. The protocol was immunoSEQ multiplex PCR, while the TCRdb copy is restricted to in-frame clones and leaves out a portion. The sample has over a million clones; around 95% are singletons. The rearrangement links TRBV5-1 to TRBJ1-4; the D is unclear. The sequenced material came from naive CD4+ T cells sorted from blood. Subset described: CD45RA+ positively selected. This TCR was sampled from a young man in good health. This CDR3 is CASRLGHGIRAEKLFF. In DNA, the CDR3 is TGCGCCAGCAGGCTTGGCCACGGGATTCGGGCGGAAAAACTGTTTTTT.